These 15 T cell receptor beta chains were all obtained from the same sample, sequenced in a study of T cells in Graves' hyperthyroidism and ophthalmopathy. The source material, RNA transcripts, was used to amplify TCR beta CDR3 regions. First-round RT-PCR targeting the TCR CDR3 was performed with the HTBI primer set. TCRdb ran MiXCR on the multiplex PCR reads and lists one entry per CDR3 protein. The sample includes around 620,000 distinct CDR3 sequences, 15% to 20% seen only once; the top ten take 3.8%. What was sequenced was blood. The receptors were sampled from a woman aged 25 to 39 with Graves' hyperthyroidism.

This clonotype was counted only a few times. DNA of the CDR3: TGTGCCACCAGTCTAGCGGGATTGGGGGATACGCAGTATTTT. Residues: CATSLAGLGDTQYF. The chain recombines TRBV24-1 with TRBJ2-3; TRBD2 matches 9 bases. The CDR3 spans 14 residues. Germline V CDR1 and CDR2: KGHDR, SFDVKD. V gave up 6 bases and J gave up 6 bases; unmatched junction bases: 6.

For this clonotype: Being one base from a much bigger clone, this may be a read error. The rearrangement links TRBV9 to TRBJ1-2; D not certain. V was cut by 0 bases and J by 0 bases, with 3 bases left in between. The CDR3 is made up of 13 amino acids. In germline, CDR1 is SGDLS, CDR2 YYNGEE. CDR3 bases: TGTGCCAGCAGCGTAGGCCCTAACTATGGCTACACCTTC. Translated, it gives CASSVGPNYGYTF.

This clonotype has a handful of counts. The rearrangement links TRBV5-1 to TRBJ1-1; TRBD1 agrees at 11 bases. V dropped 3 bases and J dropped 6; count of bases not matched to a gene: 4. CDR3 length: 14 residues. In germline, CDR1 is SGHRS, CDR2 YFSETQ. CDR3 sequence: CASSSGQGAAEAFF. The CDR3, as DNA: TGCGCCAGCAGCTCCGGACAGGGGGCCGCTGAAGCTTTCTTT.

J is TRBJ2-2 and V is TRBV6-1; 10 nucleotides agree with TRBD2. V gave up 6 bases and J gave up 4 bases; unmatched junction bases: 8. There are 16 residues in the CDR3. Germline CDR1 and CDR2: MNHNS and SASEGT. The CDR3 nucleotides are TGTGCCAGCAGCCCTCGGGGACTAGCGAGCACCGGGGAGCTGTTTTTT. As protein: CASSPRGLASTGELFF.

This clonotype was seen at least ten times. The chain links TRBV5-5 to TRBJ2-1; D perhaps matches TRBD2 (6 bases). Trimming took off 0 bases at V and 4 bases at J, with 14 bases between the two ends. The CDR3 runs to 16 residues. CDR1 is SGHKS, CDR2 YYEKEE, per germline (reference sequence). CDR3 in amino acids: CASSLASGVLYNEQFF. The CDR3, as DNA: TGTGCCAGCAGCTTGGCTTCGGGAGTCCTGTACAATGAGCAGTTCTTC.

The chain uses TRBV6-1 and TRBJ2-3; TRBD1 might be the D (6 bases). Looked up from germline, CDR1 is MNHNS and CDR2 is SASEGT. The CDR3 runs to 15 residues. V shed 5 bases and J shed 2 bases, with 14 bases lying between them. The chain's CDR3 is CASSPGTLATDTQYF. Written as DNA, the CDR3 is TGTGCCAGCAGTCCCGGGACATTAGCCACAGATACGCAGTATTTT.

V is TRBV15 and J is TRBJ2-3, with 12 nucleotides matching TRBD2. The J segment lost 4 bases and the V segment lost 6 bases, leaving 14 bases of the junction unmatched. The CDR3 totals 18 residues. From germline, CDR1 is LNHNV and CDR2 YYDKDF (reference sequence). CDR3 loop: CATSLPSGRAGGADTQYF. CDR3 DNA sequence: TGTGCCACCAGTCTACCTAGCGGGAGGGCCGGTGGTGCAGATACGCAGTATTTT. The full variable domain, in which reference TRBV15 and TRBJ2-3 provide the parts outside the CDR3, is DAMVIQNPRYQVTQFGKPVTLSCSQTLNHNVMYWYQQKSSQAPKLLFHYYDKDFNNEADTPDNFQSRRPNTSFCFLDIRSPGLGDTAMYLCATSLPSGRAGGADTQYFGPGTRLTVL.

This clonotype has ten or more counts. V is TRBV28 and J is TRBJ2-5, with D unclear. CDR3 size: 14 residues. The germline V gene has CDR1 MDHEN and CDR2 SYDVKM. Trimming took off 2 bases at V and 6 bases at J, with 13 bases between the two ends. This chain's CDR3 is CASSLAPLGKTQYF. In DNA, the CDR3 is TGTGCCAGCAGTTTAGCCCCTCTTGGGAAGACCCAGTACTTC.

This clonotype was picked up a small number of times. The rearrangement links TRBV19 to TRBJ1-5, with D unresolved. This CDR3 region has 14 residues. The germline gives CDR1 LNHDA, CDR2 SQIVND (reference sequence). Trimming pared 3 bases from V and 2 bases from J, leaving 8 bases between. This chain's CDR3 is CASSMSQGNQPQHF. In DNA, the CDR3 is TGTGCCAGTAGTATGAGCCAGGGCAATCAGCCCCAGCATTTT.

This clonotype was counted ten times or more. The V call is TRBV6-2 or TRBV6-3, the J call TRBJ2-7, with D tentatively TRBD2 (5 bases). The CDR3 sequence is 11 residues long. In germline, CDR1 is MNHEY, CDR2 SVGEGT. Trimming removed 10 bases from V and 5 bases from J, with 12 bases in between. CDR3 region: CAISDSDEQYF. The CDR3 DNA follows: TGTGCCATCAGCGATAGCGACGAGCAGTACTTC.

In this sample, this clonotype turned up many times. The chain uses TRBV28 and TRBJ2-7, with TRBD1 identical over 7 bases. The CDR3 sequence is 15 residues long. The V segment lost 5 bases and the J segment 7 bases; nucleotides outside the gene matches: 14. From germline, CDR1 is MDHEN and CDR2 SYDVKM. The CDR3 here is CASSLSQGLAREQYF. The CDR3, as DNA: TGTGCCAGCAGTCTATCACAGGGGTTAGCGCGGGAGCAGTACTTC.

At least ten counts were recorded for this clonotype. The chain has TRBV5-1 and TRBJ2-1; D not certain. Trimming shortened V by 4 bases and J by 6 bases, and 26 bases separated the two germline ends. Germline V gene lookup returns CDR1 SGHRS and CDR2 YFSETQ. This CDR3 is 18 amino acids long. DNA of the CDR3: TGCGCCAGCAGCCGTTCTCGCCCCGGCAATCCGACGCCCAATGAGCAGTTCTTC. It specifies CASSRSRPGNPTPNEQFF.

The rearrangement uses TRBV12-3 or TRBV12-4 and TRBJ2-3, with 11 bases that match TRBD2. The length of the CDR3 is 15 residues. Losses at the gene ends were 3 bases for V and 4 bases for J; bases not matched to a gene: 3. The CDR3 is CASSFVAGGPDTQYF. The CDR3 DNA sequence: TGTGCCAGCAGTTTCGTAGCGGGAGGGCCAGATACGCAGTATTTT.

This clonotype was recorded many times. The genes are TRBV2 and TRBJ2-2; 8 nucleotides line up with TRBD2. V was clipped by 6 bases and J by 4 bases; unmatched bases: 4. Germline CDR1 and CDR2: SNHLY and FYNNEI. This CDR3 comprises 14 residues. DNA of the CDR3: TGTGCCAGCAGGGGGGGACTAGTCACCGGGGAGCTGTTTTTT. This gives the protein CASRGGLVTGELFF.

There are many counts of this clonotype. This chain uses TRBV11-2 with TRBJ1-1, with a tentative D call TRBD1 (6 bases). CDR3 length: 14 residues. V gave up 5 bases and J gave up 5 bases, with 15 bases separating them. Germline V gives CDR1 SGHAT, CDR2 FQNNGV. CDR3 protein: CASSRQEWGTEAFF. DNA for the CDR3: TGTGCCAGCAGCCGACAGGAGTGGGGTACTGAAGCTTTCTTT.